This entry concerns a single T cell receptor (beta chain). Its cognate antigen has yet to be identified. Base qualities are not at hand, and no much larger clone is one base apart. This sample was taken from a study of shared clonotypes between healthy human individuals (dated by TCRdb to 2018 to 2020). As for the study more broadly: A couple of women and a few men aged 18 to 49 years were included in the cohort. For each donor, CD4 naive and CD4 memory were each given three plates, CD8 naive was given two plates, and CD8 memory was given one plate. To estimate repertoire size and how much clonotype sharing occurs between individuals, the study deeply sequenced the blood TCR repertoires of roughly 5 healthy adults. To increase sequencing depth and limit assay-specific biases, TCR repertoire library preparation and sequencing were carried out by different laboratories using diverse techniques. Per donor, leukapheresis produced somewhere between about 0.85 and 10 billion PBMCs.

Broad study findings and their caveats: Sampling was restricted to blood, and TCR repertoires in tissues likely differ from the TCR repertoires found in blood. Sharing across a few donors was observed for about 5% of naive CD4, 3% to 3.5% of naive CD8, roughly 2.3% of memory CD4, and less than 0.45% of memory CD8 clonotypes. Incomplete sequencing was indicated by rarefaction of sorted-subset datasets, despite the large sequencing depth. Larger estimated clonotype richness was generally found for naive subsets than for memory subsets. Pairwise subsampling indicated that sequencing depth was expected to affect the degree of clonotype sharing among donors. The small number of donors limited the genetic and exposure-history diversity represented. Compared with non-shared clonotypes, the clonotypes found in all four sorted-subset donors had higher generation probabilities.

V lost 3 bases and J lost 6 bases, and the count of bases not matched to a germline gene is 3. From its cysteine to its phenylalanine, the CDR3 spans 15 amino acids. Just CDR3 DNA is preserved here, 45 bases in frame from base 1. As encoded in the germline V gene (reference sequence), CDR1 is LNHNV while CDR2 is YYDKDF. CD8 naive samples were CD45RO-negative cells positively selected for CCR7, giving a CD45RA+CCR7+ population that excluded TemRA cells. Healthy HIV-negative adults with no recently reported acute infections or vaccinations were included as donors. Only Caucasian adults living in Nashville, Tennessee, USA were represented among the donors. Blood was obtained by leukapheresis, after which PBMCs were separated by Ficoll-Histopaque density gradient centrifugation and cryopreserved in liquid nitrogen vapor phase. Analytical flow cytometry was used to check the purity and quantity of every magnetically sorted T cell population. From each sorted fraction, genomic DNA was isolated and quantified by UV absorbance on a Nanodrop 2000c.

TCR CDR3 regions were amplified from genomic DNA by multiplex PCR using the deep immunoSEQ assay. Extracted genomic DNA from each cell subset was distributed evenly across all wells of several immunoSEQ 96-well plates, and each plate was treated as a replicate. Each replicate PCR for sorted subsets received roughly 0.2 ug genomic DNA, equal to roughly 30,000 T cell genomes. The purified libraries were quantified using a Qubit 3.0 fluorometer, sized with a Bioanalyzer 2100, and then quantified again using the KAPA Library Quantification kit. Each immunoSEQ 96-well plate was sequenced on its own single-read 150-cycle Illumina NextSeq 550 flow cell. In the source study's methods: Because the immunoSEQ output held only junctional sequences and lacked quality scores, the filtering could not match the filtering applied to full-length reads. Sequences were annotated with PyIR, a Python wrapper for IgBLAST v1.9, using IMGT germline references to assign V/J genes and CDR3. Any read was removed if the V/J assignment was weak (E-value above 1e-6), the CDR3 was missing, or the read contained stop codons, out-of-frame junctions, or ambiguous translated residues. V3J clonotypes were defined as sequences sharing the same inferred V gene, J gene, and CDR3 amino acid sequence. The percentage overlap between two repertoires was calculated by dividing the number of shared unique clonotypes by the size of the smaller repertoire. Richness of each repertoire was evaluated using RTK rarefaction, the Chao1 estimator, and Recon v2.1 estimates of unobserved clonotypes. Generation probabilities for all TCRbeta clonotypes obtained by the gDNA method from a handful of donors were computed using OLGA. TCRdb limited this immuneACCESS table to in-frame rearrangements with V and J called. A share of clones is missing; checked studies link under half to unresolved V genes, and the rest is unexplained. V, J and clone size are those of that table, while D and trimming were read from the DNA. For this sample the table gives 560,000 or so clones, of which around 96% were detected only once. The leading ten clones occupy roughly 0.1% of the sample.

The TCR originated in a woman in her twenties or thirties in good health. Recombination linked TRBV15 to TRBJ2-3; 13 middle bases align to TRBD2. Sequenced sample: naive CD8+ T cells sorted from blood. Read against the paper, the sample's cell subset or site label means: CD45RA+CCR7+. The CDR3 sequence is CATSRGLAGMDTQYF. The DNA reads TGTGCCACCAGCAGGGGACTAGCGGGAATGGATACGCAGTATTTT.